The 3 T cell receptor beta chains listed next were all sequenced from one sample in a study of T cell responses to AZD1222 COVID-19 vaccine. TCRdb's table, derived via immunoSEQ multiplex PCR, lists solely in-frame clones and lacks some. The sample has over 100,000 clones; 91% are singletons. Source: peripheral blood, taken on day 0 of AZD1222 vaccination. Receptors originate from an adult in good health.

The chain is built from TRBV10-3 and TRBJ2-5; TRBD1 aligns across 9 bases. The germline V gene has CDR1 ENHRY and CDR2 SYGVKD. The CDR3 has 14 amino acids. With 6 bases clipped from V and 5 bases from J, the junction kept 7 bases outside the gene matches. DNA of the CDR3: TGTGCCATCAGCCCGGGACAGGGTGTGGAGACCCAGTACTTC. This translates into CAISPGQGVETQYF.

The chain uses TRBV6-2 or TRBV6-3 and TRBJ1-1; D call uncertain. This CDR3 has 15 residues. V lost 2 bases and J 4 bases, leaving 14 bases between the germline ends. The germline V gene encodes CDR1 MNHEY and CDR2 SVGEGT. The CDR3 bases are TGTGCCAGCAGTTACAACCGGGTAGCGGGCACTGAAGCTTTCTTT. Protein product: CASSYNRVAGTEAFF.

CDR3 DNA sequence: TGTGCCAGCAGTTACTCGCGACAGGGAGAAGCTTTCTTT. Translated, it gives CASSYSRQGEAFF. V gene TRBV6-5 combines with J gene TRBJ1-1; 7 positions agree with TRBD1. The CDR3 covers 13 residues. Unmatched junction bases numbered 3, after V lost 0 bases and J lost 8 bases. In germline, CDR1 is MNHEY, CDR2 SVGAGI.